Shown below are 18 T cell receptor beta chains from a single sample sequenced in a study of shared clonotypes between healthy human individuals. Only CD45RO-negative cells positively selected for CCR7 counted as naive CD8 cells, so terminally differentiated effector memory CD45RA+ cells were excluded. Only in-frame clones appear in the TCRdb table, and some are missing; sequencing was by immunoSEQ multiplex PCR. Among about 1,800,000 clones listed, roughly 94% were seen once. Sequencing used naive CD8+ T cells sorted from blood. All receptors come from a man aged 18 to 29 in good health.

The chain employs TRBV13 and TRBJ2-3, with D possibly matching TRBD2 (6 bases). V dropped 3 bases and J dropped 5 bases, with 12 bases sitting between them. This CDR3 is built from 14 residues. From germline, CDR1 is PRHDT and CDR2 FYEKMQ (reference sequence). CDR3 protein: CASSLEEGVDTQYF. In DNA form, the CDR3 reads TGTGCCAGCAGCTTGGAGGAGGGAGTAGATACGCAGTATTTT.

The chain recombines TRBV7-9 with TRBJ2-1; 9 bases are a match to TRBD2. Trimming removed 5 bases from V and 4 bases from J; junction bases left unmatched: 3. CDR1 SEHNR and CDR2 FQNEAQ come from the germline V gene (reference sequence). The CDR3 is made up of 14 amino acids. The DNA for the CDR3 is TGTGCCAGCAGCCTGAGCGGGGGGTACAATGAGCAGTTCTTC. As protein: CASSLSGGYNEQFF.

V usage is TRBV19 and J usage is TRBJ2-7; D perhaps matches TRBD1 (5 bases). V lost 10 bases and J 3 bases, leaving 16 bases between the germline ends. The CDR3 contains 13 residues. The germline V gene encodes CDR1 LNHDA and CDR2 SQIVND (reference sequence). CDR3 region: CATLGQGSYEQYF. CDR3 coding DNA: TGTGCCACCCTTGGCCAGGGAAGCTACGAGCAGTACTTC.

The V gene is TRBV28, the J gene TRBJ2-7, with TRBD1 matching over 7 bases. Germline V CDR1 and CDR2: MDHEN, SYDVKM. The ends lost 6 bases at V and 1 base at J; junction bases unmatched: 3. CDR3 length: 13 residues. The CDR3 here is CASRMTGSYEQYF. In nucleotides, the CDR3 is TGTGCCAGCAGGATGACAGGGTCCTACGAGCAGTACTTC.

The genes are TRBV19 and TRBJ2-1, with 16 positions matching TRBD2. J lost 9 bases, V lost 6 bases, and 14 bases had no gene match. The germline CDR1 and CDR2 sequences are LNHDA and SQIVND (reference sequence). The length of the CDR3 is 18 residues. CDR3 nucleotides: TGTGCCAGTAGCGTAAAACCGGGACTAGCGGGGGGGATCACTGAGCAGTTCTTC. It translates to CASSVKPGLAGGITEQFF.

Regarding this clone: The sample carries other DNA sequences with the same CDR3. V gene TRBV27 combines with J gene TRBJ1-6; 8 bases fit TRBD1. V shed 0 bases and J 7 bases; nucleotides not matched to a gene: 2. The length of the CDR3 is 15 residues. Germline V gene sequence: CDR1 MNHEY, CDR2 SMNVEV (reference sequence). CDR3 in DNA: TGTGCCAGCAGTTTATCTCAGGGGGCCAATTCACCCCTCCACTTT. This gives the protein CASSLSQGANSPLHF.

This clone appeared a single time. In the same sample, other DNA sequences code for this CDR3. Here the CDR3 reads CSVLTGGSYEQYF. For the CDR3, the DNA is TGCAGCGTTCTGACAGGGGGATCCTACGAGCAGTACTTC. V is TRBV29-1 and J is TRBJ2-7, with 9 bases matching TRBD1. The CDR3 is 13 residues long. The V and J ends lost 5 bases and 1 base, in that order; junction bases with no gene match: 3. Germline loops: CDR1 SQVTM, CDR2 ANQGSEA.

The chain has TRBV28 and TRBJ1-2; D is unclear. From germline, CDR1 is MDHEN and CDR2 SYDVKM. Trimming cost V 5 bases and J 5 bases, with 3 bases left between them. This CDR3 contains 10 residues. CDR3 in amino acids: CASSQYGYTF. As DNA, the CDR3 is TGTGCCAGCAGTCAGTATGGCTACACCTTC.

This chain connects TRBV9 to TRBJ1-2, with D hard to call. Germline loops: CDR1 SGDLS, CDR2 YYNGEE. Trimming cost V 1 base and J 0 bases, with 10 bases left between them. This CDR3 is built from 15 residues. CDR3 nucleotide sequence: TGTGCCAGCAGCGTACCAGAGAGAGCTAACTATGGCTACACCTTC. The encoded protein is CASSVPERANYGYTF.

This chain uses TRBV5-6 with TRBJ1-2; D might be TRBD1 (5 bases). Germline values: CDR1 SGHDT, CDR2 YYEEEE. CDR3 size: 15 residues. V shed 4 bases and J shed 4 bases, with 17 bases lying between them. The DNA for the CDR3 is TGTGCCAGCAGCCGGTATGGGGCGGGGGTCTATGGCTACACCTTC. Residues: CASSRYGAGVYGYTF.

V is TRBV28 and J is TRBJ2-7; TRBD1 aligns across 8 bases. J was trimmed by 2 bases and V by 6 bases; bases with no gene match: 6. This CDR3 is built from 14 residues. Per the germline V gene, CDR1 is MDHEN and CDR2 is SYDVKM. CDR3 nucleotide sequence: TGTGCCAGCAGCAACAGGGGGATGACCTACGAGCAGTACTTC. It encodes CASSNRGMTYEQYF.

The CDR3, as DNA: TGTGCCAGCACCACACAGGGCCCCGGGACAGGGGTTTACGAGCAGTACTTC. Translation gives CASTTQGPGTGVYEQYF. This chain links TRBV21-1 with TRBJ2-7; the D call of TRBD1 is as the table states it, not checked on the DNA. TRBV21-1 is deemed a pseudogene. The CDR3 is made up of 17 amino acids.

The V call is TRBV9, the J call TRBJ2-7, with TRBD2 as a possible D gene (5 bases). The CDR3 is 15 residues long. CDR1 SGDLS and CDR2 YYNGEE come from the germline V gene. Deletions cut 3 bases from V and 7 bases from J, with 20 bases between. As DNA, the CDR3 is TGTGCCAGCAGCGACGCCCCGGGCCTCCCGGGAGAGCAGTACTTC. Translated: CASSDAPGLPGEQYF.

This clone appeared a single time. The chain couples TRBV10-1 to TRBJ2-2, with TRBD1 matching 7 bases. Looked up from germline, CDR1 is WNHNN and CDR2 is SYGVQD (reference sequence). Trimming took 0 bases from V and 8 from J; bases not matched to a gene: 3. CDR3 length: 14 residues. Here the CDR3 reads CASSESTGSGELFF. Written as DNA, the CDR3 is TGCGCCAGCAGTGAGTCGACAGGGAGTGGGGAGCTGTTTTTT.

Points on this clone: This sample includes further DNA sequences coding for the same CDR3. V is TRBV5-6 and J is TRBJ1-1; D is perhaps TRBD1 (5 bases). Trimming took 0 bases from V and 5 from J, leaving 8 bases between them. The CDR3 is 13 residues long. Germline V lookup: CDR1 SGHDT, CDR2 YYEEEE. The CDR3 DNA reads as TGTGCCAGCAGCTTGGTTCGGGGGACTGAAGCTTTCTTT. Residues: CASSLVRGTEAFF.

The rearrangement joins TRBV6-1 to TRBJ1-1, with 7 bases fitting TRBD1. There are 14 residues in the CDR3. Trimming took 6 bases from V and 1 from J; bases not matched to a gene: 5. Germline CDR1 is MNHNS and CDR2 is SASEGT. As DNA, the CDR3 is TGTGCCAGCAGAAACAGGGGCGGGAACACTGAAGCTTTCTTT. Amino acid sequence: CASRNRGGNTEAFF.

Concerning this clone: Other DNA sequences in the sample encode the same CDR3. V and J are TRBV19 and TRBJ2-7; D is uncertain. The CDR3 is made up of 13 amino acids. Germline V gives CDR1 LNHDA, CDR2 SQIVND (reference sequence). Trimming pared 6 bases from V and 0 bases from J, leaving 9 bases between. This CDR3 reads CASRPGSSYEQYF. In DNA, the CDR3 is TGTGCCAGTAGGCCTGGAAGCTCCTACGAGCAGTACTTC.

As regards this clone: Within the sample, other DNA sequences also encode this same CDR3. The rearrangement uses TRBV5-6 and TRBJ1-1; D not resolved. Trimming removed 0 bases at V and 6 bases at J, with 9 bases between. CDR3 length equals 13 residues. Looked up from germline, CDR1 is SGHDT and CDR2 is YYEEEE. CDR3 nucleotides: TGTGCCAGCAGCTTGGGGGTAAGCCCTGAAGCTTTCTTT. It codes for CASSLGVSPEAFF.